The rows below give T cell receptor beta chains drawn from one sample of a study of T-cell memory formation after mild COVID-19. TCRdb reprocessed the 5' RACE reads with MiXCR, giving one entry per CDR3 protein. The data contain hundreds of thousands of distinct CDR3 sequences, approximately 15% of them singletons. The specimen sequenced was PBMCs or a T cell subset sorted from them (not recorded which). These receptors were taken from an adult woman who had mild COVID-19 (a few samples of this study predate the infection). Cell type and time point are not known. CDR3s include the opening cysteine and the closing phenylalanine or tryptophan. Each record gives: V gene, J gene, clone size, CDR3 length, D gene, CDR3 protein, CDR3 DNA. The D gene is left open where the match is weak. Clone size is shown for a subset of rows, as once, few, many or a class of expanded clone.

V gene: TRBV5-1; J gene: TRBJ1-1; clone size: few; CDR3 length: 14; D gene: TRBD1; CDR3 protein: CASSPGQGETEAFF; CDR3 DNA: TGCGCCAGCAGCCCGGGACAGGGAGAAACTGAAGCTTTCTTT
V gene: TRBV13; J gene: TRBJ1-1; clone size: .; CDR3 length: 17; D gene: .; CDR3 protein: CASLGTSTSTVYTEAFF; CDR3 DNA: TGTGCCAGTCTCGGGACTTCCACCTCGACGGTTTACACTGAAGCTTTCTTT
V gene: TRBV9; J gene: TRBJ1-2; clone size: .; CDR3 length: 15; D gene: .; CDR3 protein: CASSASVELWYGYTF; CDR3 DNA: TGTGCCAGCAGCGCCTCCGTTGAGCTGTGGTATGGCTACACCTTC
V gene: TRBV7-2; J gene: TRBJ1-2; clone size: few; CDR3 length: 13; D gene: .; CDR3 protein: CASRDSPNYGYTF; CDR3 DNA: TGTGCCAGCCGGGACTCACCTAACTATGGCTACACCTTC
V gene: TRBV11-3; J gene: TRBJ2-2; clone size: few; CDR3 length: 17; D gene: TRBD1; CDR3 protein: CASSYRSGQLNTGELFF; CDR3 DNA: TGTGCCAGCAGTTACCGATCGGGACAGCTGAACACCGGGGAGCTGTTTTTT
V gene: TRBV6-2/TRBV6-3; J gene: TRBJ2-2; clone size: few; CDR3 length: 17; D gene: .; CDR3 protein: CASSYARSTLNTGELFF; CDR3 DNA: TGTGCCAGCAGTTACGCGCGTTCCACCTTAAACACCGGGGAGCTGTTTTTT
V gene: TRBV12-3/TRBV12-4; J gene: TRBJ2-7; clone size: few; CDR3 length: 15; D gene: .; CDR3 protein: CASSLASGGLHEQYF; CDR3 DNA: TGTGCCAGCAGTTTAGCGTCAGGGGGGCTTCACGAGCAGTACTTC
V gene: TRBV20-1; J gene: TRBJ2-1; clone size: .; CDR3 length: 15; D gene: .; CDR3 protein: CSARDPGHSYNEQFF; CDR3 DNA: TGCAGTGCTAGAGATCCAGGCCACTCCTACAATGAGCAGTTCTTC
V gene: TRBV7-3; J gene: TRBJ2-2; clone size: .; CDR3 length: 15; D gene: .; CDR3 protein: CASSLMAGNTGELFF; CDR3 DNA: TGTGCCAGCAGCTTAATGGCGGGGAACACCGGGGAGCTGTTTTTT
V gene: TRBV5-5; J gene: TRBJ2-3; clone size: many; CDR3 length: 14; D gene: .; CDR3 protein: CASSSRSGYDTQYF; CDR3 DNA: TGTGCCAGCAGCTCCAGGTCGGGGTACGATACGCAGTATTTT
V gene: TRBV5-6; J gene: TRBJ2-5; clone size: few; CDR3 length: 15; D gene: .; CDR3 protein: CASSSRLGGKETQYF; CDR3 DNA: TGTGCCAGCAGCTCCCGGCTTGGGGGAAAAGAGACCCAGTACTTC
V gene: TRBV29-1; J gene: TRBJ2-1; clone size: .; CDR3 length: 14; D gene: .; CDR3 protein: CSVEDRGGYGEQFF; CDR3 DNA: TGCAGCGTTGAAGATCGAGGAGGGTACGGTGAGCAGTTCTTC
V gene: TRBV12-3/TRBV12-4; J gene: TRBJ2-7; clone size: .; CDR3 length: 14; D gene: TRBD2; CDR3 protein: CASRRTSGNSEQYF; CDR3 DNA: TGTGCCAGCCGGAGGACTAGCGGGAACAGTGAGCAGTACTTC
V gene: TRBV20-1; J gene: TRBJ1-5; clone size: few; CDR3 length: 13; D gene: .; CDR3 protein: CSASDGAEQPQHF; CDR3 DNA: TGCAGTGCTAGTGACGGGGCAGAGCAGCCCCAGCATTTT
V gene: TRBV20-1; J gene: TRBJ2-7; clone size: few; CDR3 length: 12; D gene: TRBD1; CDR3 protein: CSARGQGGEQYF; CDR3 DNA: TGCAGTGCCAGGGGACAGGGGGGAGAGCAGTACTTC
V gene: TRBV7-6; J gene: TRBJ2-2; clone size: few; CDR3 length: 16; D gene: .; CDR3 protein: CASSFLRTSSTGELFF; CDR3 DNA: TGTGCCAGCAGCTTTCTGAGGACATCCAGCACCGGGGAGCTGTTTTTT
V gene: TRBV23-1; J gene: TRBJ2-2; clone size: few; CDR3 length: 17; D gene: .; CDR3 protein: CASNESRVVLNTGELFF; CDR3 DNA: TGCGCCAGCAACGAATCAAGGGTCGTATTGAACACCGGGGAGCTGTTTTTT
V gene: TRBV5-1; J gene: TRBJ1-1; clone size: .; CDR3 length: 15; D gene: TRBD1; CDR3 protein: CASSFGTGWGTEAFF; CDR3 DNA: TGCGCCAGCAGCTTCGGGACAGGGTGGGGCACTGAAGCTTTCTTT
V gene: TRBV14; J gene: TRBJ2-7; clone size: .; CDR3 length: 14; D gene: TRBD1; CDR3 protein: CASSPQGQGYEQYF; CDR3 DNA: TGTGCCAGCAGCCCGCAGGGACAGGGATACGAGCAGTACTTC
V gene: TRBV4-2; J gene: TRBJ2-5; clone size: many; CDR3 length: 17; D gene: TRBD2; CDR3 protein: CASSQGPLSGGEETQYF; CDR3 DNA: TGTGCCAGCAGCCAAGGCCCCCTGAGCGGGGGGGAAGAGACCCAGTACTTC
V gene: TRBV19; J gene: TRBJ1-1; clone size: few; CDR3 length: 13; D gene: .; CDR3 protein: CASLQLGDTEAFF; CDR3 DNA: TGTGCCAGTCTACAACTGGGGGACACTGAAGCTTTCTTT
V gene: TRBV5-1; J gene: TRBJ2-7; clone size: .; CDR3 length: 14; D gene: TRBD1; CDR3 protein: CASSPDRVKDEQYF; CDR3 DNA: TGCGCCAGCAGCCCGGACAGGGTTAAGGACGAGCAGTACTTC
V gene: TRBV4-2; J gene: TRBJ1-2; clone size: few; CDR3 length: 13; D gene: .; CDR3 protein: CASGDVGDYGYTF; CDR3 DNA: TGTGCCAGCGGGGACGTCGGGGACTATGGCTACACCTTC
V gene: TRBV7-9; J gene: TRBJ2-2; clone size: few; CDR3 length: 16; D gene: TRBD1; CDR3 protein: CASSTTTWTGTGELFF; CDR3 DNA: TGTGCCAGCAGCACCACGACCTGGACAGGGACCGGGGAGCTGTTTTTT
V gene: TRBV6-6; J gene: TRBJ2-7; clone size: .; CDR3 length: 16; D gene: TRBD1; CDR3 protein: CASSMLDRGGYYEQYF; CDR3 DNA: TGTGCCAGCAGTATGTTGGACAGGGGTGGATATTACGAGCAGTACTTC
V gene: TRBV2; J gene: TRBJ2-7; clone size: .; CDR3 length: 14; D gene: TRBD2; CDR3 protein: CASSALTSGGEQYF; CDR3 DNA: TGTGCCAGCAGTGCCCTGACTAGCGGGGGCGAGCAGTACTTC
V gene: TRBV30; J gene: TRBJ1-4; clone size: .; CDR3 length: 15; D gene: TRBD1; CDR3 protein: CAWSVSLGQNEKLFF; CDR3 DNA: TGTGCCTGGAGTGTATCCCTGGGACAGAATGAAAAACTGTTTTTT